The 29 T cell receptor beta chains below all came from one sample that was sequenced in a study of beta chain features in type 1 diabetes. The whole isolated RNA underwent reverse transcription, so sequencing captured expressed TCRB transcripts. The repertoire was sequenced with immunoSEQ multiplex PCR; TCRdb's copy has only in-frame clones and lacks some. Altogether approximately 400,000 clones are present, about 15% being singletons, with the ten largest covering 0.019%. What was sequenced was naive CD4+ T cells from blood. The receptors shown here come from a woman between 18 and 29 years old in good health.

The V call is TRBV4-1, the J call TRBJ2-7; the D gene is possibly TRBD1 (6 bases). The CDR3 runs to 18 residues. Germline V gene sequence: CDR1 MGHRA, CDR2 YSYEKL. Trimming cost V 2 bases and J 5 bases, with 25 bases left between them. The CDR3 loop reads CASSQTRLDTGFLHEQYF. CDR3 bases: TGCGCCAGCAGCCAAACCCGCCTAGACACAGGGTTTCTCCACGAGCAGTACTTC.

The V call is TRBV28, the J call TRBJ1-5; weak D call: TRBD1 (6 bases). V lost 7 bases and J 5 bases, leaving 12 bases between the germline ends. The CDR3 length is 13 residues. The germline gives CDR1 MDHEN, CDR2 SYDVKM. The CDR3 loop reads CASTRDTYQPQHF. DNA for the CDR3: TGTGCCAGCACACGGGACACTTATCAGCCCCAGCATTTT.

The chain is built from TRBV5-1 and TRBJ2-5, with D tentatively TRBD2 (6 bases). V gave up 0 bases and J gave up 5 bases, with 20 bases separating them. The CDR3 sequence is 17 residues long. Germline V CDR1 and CDR2: SGHRS, YFSETQ. CDR3 loop: CASSLEGALAGGETQYF. CDR3 DNA sequence: TGCGCCAGCAGCTTGGAGGGAGCACTAGCCGGCGGGGAGACCCAGTACTTC.

This clone was observed a handful of times. J is TRBJ1-1 and V is TRBV5-1; D call uncertain. The V and J ends lost 4 bases and 5 bases respectively, with 6 bases between them. This CDR3 has 11 amino acids. From germline, CDR1 is SGHRS and CDR2 YFSETQ. The CDR3 spells CASSDGTEAFF. The CDR3 region has the DNA TGCGCCAGCAGCGACGGGACTGAAGCTTTCTTT.

The chain employs TRBV7-9 and TRBJ2-6; 11 bases map to TRBD1. CDR3 size: 17 residues. The V gene's germline CDR1 is SEHNR and CDR2 FQNEAQ (reference sequence). After removal of 4 bases from V and 4 bases from J, the junction contained 6 bases not matched to a gene. DNA of the CDR3: TGTGCCAGCAGCTCCCGGACAGGGGGCGAGGGGGCCAACGTCCTGACTTTC. This translates into CASSSRTGGEGANVLTF.

The genes are TRBV4-2 and TRBJ2-5, with TRBD2 identical over 11 bases. CDR1 is LGHNA and CDR2 is YNFKEQ in the germline V gene. The CDR3 covers 17 residues. Trimming at V came to 1 base and at J to 0 bases, leaving 4 bases not matched to a gene. Here the CDR3 reads CASSQGSSGRDQETQYF. CDR3 sequence (DNA): TGTGCCAGCAGCCAAGGGAGTAGCGGGAGGGACCAAGAGACCCAGTACTTC.

The chain uses TRBV7-3 and TRBJ2-3; 11 positions match TRBD1. This CDR3 spans 16 amino acids. The V gene's germline CDR1 is SGHTA and CDR2 FQGTGA. The ends lost 3 bases at V and 6 bases at J; junction bases unmatched: 8. This CDR3 is CASSFGTGGWRDTQYF. Written as DNA, the CDR3 is TGTGCCAGCAGCTTCGGGACAGGGGGATGGAGGGATACGCAGTATTTT. Full variable domain (rest looked up from reference TRBV7-3 and TRBJ2-3): GAGVSQTPSNKVTEKGKYVELRCDPISGHTALYWYRQSLGQGPEFLIYFQGTGAADDSGLPNDRFFAVRPEGSVSTLKIQRTERGDSAVYLCASSFGTGGWRDTQYFGPGTRLTVL.

V gene TRBV5-1 combines with J gene TRBJ1-2; 7 nucleotides line up with TRBD1. Per the germline V gene, CDR1 is SGHRS and CDR2 is YFSETQ. V shed 4 bases and J 6 bases; nucleotides not matched to a gene: 3. The CDR3 length is 12 residues. The CDR3 sequence: CASSADRDGYTF. In nucleotides, the CDR3 is TGCGCCAGCAGCGCTGACAGGGATGGCTACACCTTC. Looking up the rest from reference TRBV5-1 and TRBJ1-2 gives the full variable domain: KAGVTQTPRYLIKTRGQQVTLSCSPISGHRSVSWYQQTPGQGLQFLFEYFSETQRNKGNFPGRFSGRQFSNSRSEMNVSTLELGDSALYLCASSADRDGYTFGSGTRLTVV.

Only a few counts were recorded for this clone. CDR3 protein: CASSLAGGPGAHEQFF. CDR3 in DNA: TGTGCCAGCAGTTTAGCGGGAGGGCCGGGTGCGCATGAGCAGTTCTTC. The chain joins TRBV28 to TRBJ2-1; TRBD2 matches at 9 bases. Per germline, CDR1 MDHEN and CDR2 SYDVKM. The CDR3 has 16 residues. Unmatched junction bases numbered 10, after V lost 2 bases and J lost 8 bases.

In its sample, this clone was seen a few times. The chain employs TRBV25-1 and TRBJ1-1; weak D call: TRBD1 (5 bases). V was clipped by 9 bases and J by 0 bases, with 17 bases between them. Germline-derived CDR1 and CDR2 are MGHDK and SYGVNS. This CDR3 comprises 15 residues. The CDR3 nucleotides read TGTGCCAGTAGGGGTTTGCCAGGACTGAACACTGAAGCTTTCTTT. Amino acid sequence: CASRGLPGLNTEAFF.

This CDR3 reads CASSPSTGGRNYNEQFF. The CDR3 nucleotides read TGTGCCAGCTCACCCTCGACGGGCGGGAGGAACTACAATGAGCAGTTCTTC. The J gene is TRBJ2-1, the V gene TRBV18, with TRBD2 identical over 8 bases. V shed 3 bases and J 3 bases; nucleotides not matched to a gene: 10. The CDR3 has 17 residues. Germline V gene lookup returns CDR1 KGHSH and CDR2 LQKENI.

The chain is built from TRBV11-2 and TRBJ2-5, with 7 bases lining up with TRBD1. The junction had 7 bases not matched to a gene; V was cut back by 5 bases and J by 7 bases. The CDR3 length is 13 residues. Germline CDR1 SGHAT, CDR2 FQNNGV. The CDR3 DNA follows: TGTGCCAGCAGCCCAGGACAGGTCAGGACCCAGTACTTC. The encoded protein is CASSPGQVRTQYF.

This clone was seen only a few times. The chain joins TRBV7-3 to TRBJ2-5; D is perhaps TRBD1 (6 bases). This CDR3 has 14 amino acids. Trimming took 5 bases from V and 3 from J, leaving 13 bases between them. Per the germline V gene, CDR1 is SGHTA and CDR2 is FQGTGA. The CDR3 loop reads CASSRGQLKETQYF. In DNA, the CDR3 is TGTGCCAGCAGCAGAGGACAGCTAAAAGAGACCCAGTACTTC.

The gene calls are TRBV7-3 and TRBJ2-3; D gene unclear. The V gene lost 1 base and the J gene lost 5 bases, with 10 bases spanning the gap. Germline V gene sequence: CDR1 SGHTA, CDR2 FQGTGA. The length of the CDR3 is 14 residues. Here the CDR3 DNA reads TGTGCCAGCAGCTTAATTCTGGGCAGAGATACGCAGTATTTT. It encodes CASSLILGRDTQYF.

The table lists this clone with a few counts. This rearrangement joins TRBV7-9 to TRBJ2-5; TRBD2 is a possible D gene (5 bases). The CDR3 runs 13 residues. The V gene lost 5 bases and the J gene lost 5 bases, with 12 bases spanning the gap. CDR1 and CDR2 (germline): SEHNR, FQNEAQ (reference sequence). Here the CDR3 DNA reads TGTGCCAGCAGCAATCGGGGATTGGAGACCCAGTACTTC. Residues: CASSNRGLETQYF.

This clone came up a few times. This sequence joins TRBV25-1 and TRBJ2-7; 7 bases match TRBD1. Germline lookup yields CDR1 MGHDK and CDR2 SYGVNS. V was pared by 9 bases and J by 3 bases, with 8 bases of the junction left unmatched. The CDR3 has 13 residues. The CDR3 protein is CASTGQAYYEQYF. Written as DNA, the CDR3 is TGTGCCAGTACCGGACAGGCCTACTACGAGCAGTACTTC.

The chain has TRBV19 and TRBJ1-5, with D unresolved. V lost 3 bases, J lost 4 bases, and 7 bases lay in between. Germline V lookup: CDR1 LNHDA, CDR2 SQIVND (reference sequence). The CDR3 totals 13 residues. CDR3 protein: CASSIALNQPQHF. CDR3 nucleotide sequence: TGTGCCAGTAGTATCGCTCTAAATCAGCCCCAGCATTTT.

This rearrangement joins TRBV29-1 to TRBJ2-1, with TRBD2 matching 10 bases. CDR1 is SQVTM, CDR2 ANQGSEA, per germline. The CDR3 is 11 amino acids. CDR3 bases: TGCGGGACTAGCGAACACAATGAGCAGTTCTTC. This translates into CGTSEHNEQFF.

The chain has TRBV7-6 and TRBJ1-1; D unresolved. This CDR3 is 14 amino acids long. Germline CDR1 reads SGHVS; CDR2 reads FNYEAQ. V was cut by 1 base and J by 1 base, with 7 bases left in between. The CDR3 DNA is TGTGCCAGCAGCTTAGTTCGGGGGAACACTGAAGCTTTCTTT. Translating it yields CASSLVRGNTEAFF.

The chain's CDR3 is CAISREGQGSPGANVLTF. In nucleotides, the CDR3 is TGTGCCATCAGTAGAGAAGGGCAGGGGTCGCCCGGGGCCAACGTCCTGACTTTC. The chain uses TRBV10-3 and TRBJ2-6; tentative D call: TRBD1 (6 bases). The germline CDR1 and CDR2 sequences are ENHRY and SYGVKD. V was clipped by 5 bases and J by 4 bases, with 21 bases between them. CDR3 length: 18 amino acids.

This clone was detected only once. V and J are TRBV4-3 and TRBJ2-5; D unresolved. The V end was cut by 4 bases, the J end by 5 bases, with 11 bases between. Germline loops: CDR1 LGHNA, CDR2 YSLEER. The CDR3 loop spans 13 amino acids. The CDR3 bases are TGCGCCAGCAGCCGAGTCGCAGGCGAGACCCAGTACTTC. Amino acid sequence: CASSRVAGETQYF.

The gene calls are TRBV5-1 and TRBJ2-3; D not resolved. The germline V gene has CDR1 SGHRS and CDR2 YFSETQ. This CDR3 comprises 12 residues. Trimming cost V 1 base and J 4 bases, with 4 bases left between them. The CDR3 DNA reads TGCGCCAGCAGCTTGCAGTCAGATACGCAGTATTTT. It yields the protein CASSLQSDTQYF.

This clone came up a few times. For the CDR3, the DNA is TGTGCCTGGAGTCAAAAGCGGGACGACCCGCCTTACTTC. Protein sequence: CAWSQKRDDPPYF. The rearrangement joins TRBV30 to TRBJ2-7; 7 bases agree with TRBD2. The CDR3 spans 13 residues. Germline trimming cut 2 bases from V and 13 bases from J; bases unmatched to any gene: 14. CDR1 and CDR2 (germline): GTSNPN, SVGIG (reference sequence).

The chain joins TRBV19 to TRBJ1-2, with D possibly matching TRBD1 (6 bases). This CDR3 comprises 17 residues. Deletions cut 7 bases from V and 0 bases from J, with 21 bases between. Germline V gene lookup returns CDR1 LNHDA and CDR2 SQIVND (reference sequence). CDR3 sequence (DNA): TGTGCCAGTACGGGCCCAGAGTTGCGGGGGCCTAACTATGGCTACACCTTC. It is translated as CASTGPELRGPNYGYTF.

This chain uses TRBV7-2 with TRBJ2-1, with TRBD2 matching 8 bases. The CDR3 length is 16 residues. Germline CDR1 and CDR2: SGHTA and FQGNSA. With 5 bases clipped from V and 7 bases from J, the junction kept 13 bases outside the gene matches. DNA for the CDR3: TGTGCCAGCAGCCCGTCGCAGACTAGCGTGGAAAATGAGCAGTTCTTC. Amino acid sequence: CASSPSQTSVENEQFF.

This clone was counted only a few times. This chain joins TRBV28 and TRBJ2-5; TRBD1 matches at 7 bases. With 5 bases clipped from V and 6 bases from J, the junction kept 9 bases outside the gene matches. The CDR3 runs 14 residues. CDR1 is MDHEN, CDR2 SYDVKM, per germline. The CDR3 protein is CASSPSTGKKTQYF. CDR3 DNA sequence: TGTGCCAGCAGTCCCTCGACAGGGAAAAAGACCCAGTACTTC.

There are a few counts of this clone. This chain uses TRBV4-2 with TRBJ2-4, with 12 bases fitting TRBD2. The V and J ends lost 0 bases and 1 base, in that order; junction bases with no gene match: 7. The CDR3 sequence is 19 residues long. The germline V gene encodes CDR1 LGHNA and CDR2 YNFKEQ. The CDR3 reads CASSQDSSGRAGAKNIQYF. In DNA form, the CDR3 reads TGTGCCAGCAGCCAAGATTCTAGCGGGAGGGCCGGGGCCAAAAACATTCAGTACTTC.

V gene TRBV9 combines with J gene TRBJ2-3, with TRBD1 identical over 8 bases. The CDR3 extends over 15 amino acids. CDR1 and CDR2 (germline): SGDLS, YYNGEE. With V trimmed by 6 bases and J by 4 bases, 10 bases remained unmatched. Here the CDR3 DNA reads TGTGCCAGCACCGAGACAGGGGCTCCCCCAGATACGCAGTATTTT. It encodes CASTETGAPPDTQYF.

This clone has only a few counts. The CDR3 region is CASREETVSYEQYF. Here the CDR3 DNA reads TGTGCCAGCAGAGAGGAGACAGTAAGCTACGAGCAGTACTTC. The V and J genes are TRBV2 and TRBJ2-7; a weak D match, TRBD1 (5 bases). V lost 6 bases and J lost 3, with 15 bases in between. Germline V gives CDR1 SNHLY, CDR2 FYNNEI. This CDR3 is built from 14 residues.